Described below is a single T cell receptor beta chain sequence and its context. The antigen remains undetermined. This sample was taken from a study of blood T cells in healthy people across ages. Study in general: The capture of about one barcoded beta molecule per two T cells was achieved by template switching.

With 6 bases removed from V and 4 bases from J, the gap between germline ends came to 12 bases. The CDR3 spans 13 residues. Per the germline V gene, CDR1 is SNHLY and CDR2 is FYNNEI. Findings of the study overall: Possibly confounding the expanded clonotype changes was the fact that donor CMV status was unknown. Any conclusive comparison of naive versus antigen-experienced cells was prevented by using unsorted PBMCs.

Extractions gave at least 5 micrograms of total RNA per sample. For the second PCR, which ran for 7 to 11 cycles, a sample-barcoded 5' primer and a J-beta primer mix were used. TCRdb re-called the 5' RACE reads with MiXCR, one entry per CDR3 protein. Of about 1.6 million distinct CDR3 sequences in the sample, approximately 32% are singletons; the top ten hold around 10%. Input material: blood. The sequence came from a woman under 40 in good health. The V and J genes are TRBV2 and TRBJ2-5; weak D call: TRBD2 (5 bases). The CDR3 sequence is CASREGTLETQYF. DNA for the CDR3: TGTGCCAGCAGAGAGGGAACGCTAGAGACCCAGTACTTC.